This entry concerns a single T cell receptor beta chain. The antigen remains unidentified. The data stem from a study of pediatric ulcerative colitis. During colonoscopy, one to two rectal pinch biopsies were collected. Ulcerative colitis patients received no immunosuppressive medication before the diagnostic colonoscopy. The protocol was immunoSEQ multiplex PCR, while the TCRdb copy is restricted to in-frame clones and leaves out a portion. The sample has under 20,000 clones, just under 75% seen once. Study-wide results and caveats: Acute severe colitis showed lower rectal diversity from clonal expansions.

The CDR3 has 13 amino acids. From germline, CDR1 is SGHTA and CDR2 FQGNSA. Trimming cost V 5 bases and J 2 bases, with 9 bases left between them. The source is a girl aged 10 to 17 with moderate ulcerative colitis. The rearrangement links TRBV7-2 to TRBJ1-2; D is undetermined. Sequenced sample: gut tissue. The CDR3 DNA follows: TGTGCCAGCAGCCCCGACAAGAACTATGGCTACACCTTC. Translated: CASSPDKNYGYTF.